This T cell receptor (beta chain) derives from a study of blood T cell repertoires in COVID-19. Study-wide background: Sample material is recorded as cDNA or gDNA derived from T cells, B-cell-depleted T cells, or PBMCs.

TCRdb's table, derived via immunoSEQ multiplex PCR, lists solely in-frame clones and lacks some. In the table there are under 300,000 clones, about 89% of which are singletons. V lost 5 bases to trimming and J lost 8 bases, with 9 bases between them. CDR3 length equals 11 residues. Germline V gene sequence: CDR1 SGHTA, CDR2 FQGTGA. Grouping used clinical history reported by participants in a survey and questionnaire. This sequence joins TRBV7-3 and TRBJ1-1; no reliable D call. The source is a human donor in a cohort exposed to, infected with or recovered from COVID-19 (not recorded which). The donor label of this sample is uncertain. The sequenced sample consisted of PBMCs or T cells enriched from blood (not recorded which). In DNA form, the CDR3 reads TGTGCCAGCAGCCGACAAATAGAAGCTTTCTTT. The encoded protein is CASSRQIEAFF.